The rows below give T cell receptor beta chains drawn from one sample of a study of cytomegalovirus exposure and HLA in healthy donors. Assay used: immunoSEQ multiplex PCR; TCRdb lists only in-frame clones, some missing. The data show some 45,000 clones, about 90% seen once. The sequencing sample was made of PBMCs. These receptors all stem from a man between 18 and 35 years old in good health and CMV-seronegative. CDR3s include the opening cysteine and the closing phenylalanine or tryptophan. D genes are given only for firm matches. Only part of the rows carry a size: once, few, many, or a class if the clone is expanded.

TRBV11-2	TRBJ2-1	TRBD2	16	NA	CASSLAAGALSNEQFF	TGTGCCAGCAGCTTAGCAGCGGGAGCGCTTTCAAATGAGCAGTTCTTC
TRBV7-9	TRBJ2-2	NA	12	NA	CAIRENTGELFF	TGTGCCATCCGGGAGAACACCGGGGAGCTGTTTTTT
TRBV6-1	TRBJ1-1	NA	10	NA	CASSEEGAFF	TGTGCCAGCAGTGAAGAGGGGGCTTTCTTT
TRBV4-2	TRBJ1-1	NA	14	NA	CASSLSDRSTEAFF	TGTGCCAGCAGCCTATCGGACAGAAGCACTGAAGCTTTCTTT
TRBV5-4	TRBJ2-1	TRBD2	19	NA	CASSLVFNREGSSYNEQFF	TGTGCCAGCAGCTTGGTTTTTAATCGGGAGGGGAGCTCCTACAATGAGCAGTTCTTC
TRBV7-9	TRBJ2-1	NA	15	NA	CASSLTLDTLPTQFF	TGTGCCAGCAGCTTAACCCTGGACACCTTACCGACGCAGTTCTTC
TRBV5-4	TRBJ1-4	TRBD1	13	NA	CASSWGQGEKLFF	TGTGCCAGCAGCTGGGGACAGGGGGAAAAACTGTTTTTT
TRBV5-1	TRBJ2-7	TRBD1	16	NA	CASSLGAGTGENEQYF	TGCGCCAGCAGCTTGGGGGCCGGGACAGGGGAAAACGAGCAGTACTTC
TRBV7-6	TRBJ2-1	TRBD2	16	NA	CASSRTLAGGHNEQFF	TGTGCCAGCAGCCGGACCCTAGCGGGGGGGCACAATGAGCAGTTCTTC
TRBV14	TRBJ1-2	NA	14	NA	CASSQVRGIGGYTF	TGTGCCAGCAGCCAAGTAAGGGGAATTGGTGGCTACACCTTC
TRBV19	TRBJ1-1	TRBD1	16	once	CASSIWGQGADTEAFF	TGTGCCAGTAGTATATGGGGGCAGGGGGCGGACACTGAAGCTTTCTTT
TRBV7-8	TRBJ2-3	TRBD2	15	NA	CASSVSGAHTDTQYF	TGTGCCAGCAGCGTTAGCGGGGCCCACACAGATACGCAGTATTTT
TRBV4-1	TRBJ2-2	NA	16	NA	CASSQDASVGTGELFF	TGCGCCAGCAGCCAAGATGCTAGCGTTGGCACCGGGGAGCTGTTTTTT
TRBV7-2	TRBJ2-7	NA	14	NA	CASSLYRDPYEQYF	TGTGCCAGCAGCCTTTACAGGGACCCCTACGAGCAGTACTTC
TRBV5-1	TRBJ1-2	TRBD1	16	few	CASSRDRGPANYGYTF	TGCGCCAGCAGCCGGGACAGGGGCCCGGCGAACTATGGCTACACCTTC
TRBV7-8	TRBJ2-2	NA	12	once	CASSSAGRELFF	TGTGCCAGCAGCTCAGCGGGCCGGGAGCTGTTTTTT
TRBV6-5	TRBJ2-3	TRBD1	13	NA	CASARGLTDTQYF	TGTGCCAGCGCTAGGGGGCTCACAGATACGCAGTATTTT
TRBV18	TRBJ1-2	NA	12	NA	CASSPGPSSYTF	TGTGCCAGCTCACCGGGGCCAAGTAGCTACACCTTC
TRBV5-1	TRBJ2-7	TRBD2	15	NA	CASSLAGPGLDEQYF	TGCGCCAGCAGCTTGGCGGGGCCGGGACTAGACGAGCAGTACTTC
TRBV7-6	TRBJ1-3	NA	13	NA	CASSLAAGNTIYF	TGTGCCAGCAGCTTAGCCGCTGGAAACACCATATATTTT